These 14 T cell receptor beta chains originate from one sample sequenced in a study of tumor and adjacent non-tumor tissue in lung cancer. This sample's RNA came from whole unsorted tissue. Distant lung tissue was collected more than 3 cm away from the tumor edge. TCRbeta libraries were built with three rounds of nested PCR, modified from ARM-PCR. MiXCR, run by TCRdb on the multiplex PCR reads, gives a single entry per CDR3 protein. Here the sample spans about 80,000 distinct CDR3 sequences, approximately 81% being singletons. Sequences were obtained from distant non-tumor lung tissue. These receptors were obtained from a man aged 60-69 years with non-small cell lung cancer.

Note on this clonotype: One junction end does not reproduce the germline sequence, and a read error may be involved. The chain employs TRBV24-1 and TRBJ2-5; TRBD1 matches 7 bases. CDR3 length: 15 amino acids. CDR1 KGHDR and CDR2 SFDVKD come from the germline V gene. The CDR3 loop reads CATSDPGNRGETQYF. The CDR3 DNA reads TGTGCCACCAGTGATCCCGGTAACAGGGGAGAGACACAGTACTTC.

As regards this clonotype: Germline is not matched at one junction end, which may reflect a read error. CDR3 loop: CAGSLGGDNNSPLHF. In DNA form, the CDR3 reads TGCGCCGGCAGCTTAGGAGGAGACAATAATTCACCCCTCCACTTT. This chain links TRBV11-2 with TRBJ1-6; no clear D. Germline V lookup: CDR1 SGHAT, CDR2 FQNNGV. This CDR3 comprises 15 residues.

A word on this clonotype: One base away lies a much larger clone, so this may be a sequencing read error. The rearrangement links TRBV28 to TRBJ2-7; a possible D gene is TRBD2 (5 bases). The CDR3 consists of 16 residues. The V gene's germline CDR1 is MDHEN and CDR2 SYDVKM. The CDR3 DNA sequence: TGTACCAGCAGTTCCCCCCTGAGCGGCCACTCCTACGAGCAGTACTTC. It specifies CTSSSPLSGHSYEQYF.

Regarding this clonotype: This likely comes from a read error, as the CDR3 has no conserved phenylalanine or tryptophan at its end. V is TRBV11-3 and J is TRBJ2-1, with TRBD2 identical over 10 bases. Germline loops: CDR1 SGHNT, CDR2 YENEEA. The CDR3 has 15 residues. CDR3 coding DNA: TGTACCAGCACCCCAATAAGCGGGGGGGCCCATGAGCAGTTCTCC. Translation: CTSTPISGGAHEQFS.

This clonotype was detected many times. V gene TRBV7-9 combines with J gene TRBJ1-1, with a tentative D call TRBD1 (5 bases). This CDR3 has 14 residues. Per the germline V gene, CDR1 is SEHNR and CDR2 is FQNEAQ (reference sequence). The V end was cut by 5 bases, the J end by 1 base, with 11 bases between. In nucleotides, the CDR3 is TGTGCCAGCAGCCCGGGGACCACGAACACTGAAGCTTTCTTT. Translation: CASSPGTTNTEAFF.

The genes are TRBV11-2 and TRBJ2-6; TRBD2 matches 8 bases. The CDR3 extends over 18 amino acids. Losses at the gene ends were 6 bases for V and 13 bases for J; bases not matched to a gene: 23. The V gene's germline CDR1 is SGHAT and CDR2 FQNNGV. The CDR3 sequence is CASSQTSGGTTGVNVLTF. The CDR3 DNA sequence: TGTGCCAGCAGTCAAACTAGCGGCGGAACCACTGGGGTCAATGTCCTGACTTTC. Filled out from reference TRBV11-2 and TRBJ2-6, the complete variable domain reads EAGVAQSPRYKIIEKRQSVAFWCNPISGHATLYWYQQILGQGPKLLIQFQNNGVVDDSQLPKDRFSAERLKGVDSTLKIQPAKLEDSAVYLCASSQTSGGTTGVNVLTFGAGSRLTVL.

Concerning this clonotype itself: A much larger clone lies a single base off, so this may be a read error. This chain links TRBV28 with TRBJ1-2, with a weak D call TRBD1 (6 bases). The CDR3 length is 13 residues. Germline values: CDR1 MDHEN, CDR2 SYDVKM. Here the CDR3 reads CVSSDPGQRGYTF. CDR3 nucleotides: TGTGTCAGCAGTGACCCGGGACAACGAGGCTACACCTTC.

As concerns this clonotype: Mismatch with germline at one junction end may stem from a read error. The chain employs TRBV12-3 or TRBV12-4 and TRBJ1-1, with no clear D. The CDR3 spans 13 residues. In nucleotides, the CDR3 is TGTGCCAGTCATGGTGGAATGAACAGTGAAGCTTTCTTT. It specifies CASHGGMNSEAFF.

Concerning this clonotype itself: This may be a read error: a much more frequent sequence differs by one nucleotide. The CDR3 DNA reads as TGTGCCAGCAATTCCGGGGTTAGGACTGAAGCTTTCTTT. It translates to CASNSGVRTEAFF. V usage is TRBV12-3 or TRBV12-4 and J usage is TRBJ1-1; no clear D. The CDR3 runs to 13 residues. Trimming left V 7 bases short and J 5 bases short, with 14 bases between.

The J gene is TRBJ2-3, the V gene TRBV29-1; maybe TRBD1 (7 bases). This CDR3 region has 14 residues. Germline V gives CDR1 SQVTM, CDR2 ANQGSEA. Trimming stripped 6 bases from V and 10 bases from J, with 23 bases between. This CDR3 is CSVGGGQSSDAQYF. The CDR3 nucleotides read TGCAGCGTCGGAGGGGGACAGTCGTCGGATGCGCAGTATTTT.

This clonotype was counted between two and nine times. At one end the junction does not follow the germline gene, possibly because of a read error. The V and J genes are TRBV11-3 and TRBJ2-3, with a possible D match to TRBD2 (7 bases). There are 15 residues in the CDR3. Germline loops: CDR1 SGHNT, CDR2 YENEEA. The CDR3 region has the DNA TGTGCCAGCAGTTTCGTGGGGGGGGCGAGGGATACGAAGTATTTT. It specifies CASSFVGGARDTKYF.

Remarks on this clonotype: Its ends do not fully match the called genes, so a read error is possible. This chain uses TRBV20-1 with TRBJ2-1; weak D call: TRBD2 (6 bases). Germline CDR1 is DFQATT and CDR2 is SNEGSKA (reference sequence). This CDR3 has 16 residues. The CDR3 protein is CSAPKLAGKGDGEQLF. The CDR3 nucleotides are TGCAGTGCCCCTAAACTGGCGGGAAAAGGGGATGGTGAGCAGTTATTC.

The V and J genes are TRBV5-1 and TRBJ1-1, with D maybe TRBD1 (5 bases). From germline, CDR1 is SGHRS and CDR2 YFSETQ. The V end was cut by 3 bases, the J end by 3 bases, with 9 bases between. This CDR3 comprises 13 residues. This CDR3 is CASSWTGDTEAFF. Written as DNA, the CDR3 is TGCGCCAGCAGCTGGACGGGGGACACTGAAGCTTTCTTT.

The J gene is TRBJ2-3, the V gene TRBV5-1, with no clear D. Germline V gene lookup returns CDR1 SGHRS and CDR2 YFSETQ. The CDR3 is 19 residues long. The V end lost 1 base, the J end lost 2 bases, and 23 bases lay between the germline ends. The CDR3 reads CASSLPSGEDAAPTDTQYF. The CDR3 coding sequence is TGCGCCAGCAGCTTGCCAAGTGGCGAGGACGCCGCGCCCACAGATACGCAGTATTTT.